This T cell receptor (beta chain) is from a study of Ad26.COV2.S vaccination and SARS-CoV-2 variants. About the study: Donor joined the COV1001 Ad26.COV2.S trial arm. In the study, Ad26.COV2.S was injected intramuscularly once, or twice 56 days apart.

Libraries were prepared by immunoSEQ multiplex PCR; TCRdb keeps only in-frame clonotypes and omits some of them. The sample lists approximately 410,000 clones, around 89% occurring once. Comment on this clone: Its antigen is currently unknown.

Germline CDR1 SGHNT, CDR2 YYREEE (reference sequence). This CDR3 spans 16 amino acids. J was trimmed by 7 bases and V by 1 base; bases with no gene match: 7. Findings and caveats of the study: Similar non-spike TCR breadth was seen in vaccine and placebo recipients.

The treatment here: roughly 18 received Ad26.COV2.S at low or high dose, single or two shots; a few received placebo; per-sample allocation not given. The samples were gathered on day 63 after the first injection of vaccine or placebo. Based in Boston, the donor was an adult of 18-55 years. The chain is built from TRBV5-4 and TRBJ2-3; 12 nucleotides line up with TRBD2. Sample: peripheral blood, taken in a trial of Ad26.COV2.S vaccine versus placebo. The receptor was derived from a person between 18 and 59 years old who received the Ad26.COV2.S COVID-19 vaccine or a placebo. The CDR3 is CASSLIETSGGNTQYF. CDR3 DNA sequence: TGTGCCAGCAGCTTGATCGAGACTAGCGGGGGTAATACGCAGTATTTT.